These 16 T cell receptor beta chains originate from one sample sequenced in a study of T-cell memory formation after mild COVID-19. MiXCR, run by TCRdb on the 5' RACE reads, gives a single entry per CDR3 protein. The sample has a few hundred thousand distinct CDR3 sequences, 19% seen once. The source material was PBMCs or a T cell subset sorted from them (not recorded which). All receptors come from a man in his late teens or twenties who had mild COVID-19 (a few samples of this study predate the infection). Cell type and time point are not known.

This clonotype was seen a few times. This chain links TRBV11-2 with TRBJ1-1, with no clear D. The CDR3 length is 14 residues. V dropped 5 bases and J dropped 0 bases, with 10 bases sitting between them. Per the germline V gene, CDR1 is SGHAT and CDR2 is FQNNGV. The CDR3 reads CASSLTQMNTEAFF. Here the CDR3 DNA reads TGTGCCAGCAGCCTTACCCAGATGAACACTGAAGCTTTCTTT.

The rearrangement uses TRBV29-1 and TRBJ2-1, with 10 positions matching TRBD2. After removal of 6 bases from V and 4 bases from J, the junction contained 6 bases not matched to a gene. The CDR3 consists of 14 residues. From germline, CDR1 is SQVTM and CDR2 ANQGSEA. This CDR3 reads CSVVAGGLYNEQFF. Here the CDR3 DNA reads TGCAGCGTGGTAGCGGGGGGCCTTTACAATGAGCAGTTCTTC.

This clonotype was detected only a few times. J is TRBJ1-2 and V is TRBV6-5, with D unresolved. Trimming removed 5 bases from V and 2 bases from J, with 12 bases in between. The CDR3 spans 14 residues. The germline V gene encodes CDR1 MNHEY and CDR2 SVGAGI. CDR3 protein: CASSPLGINYGYTF. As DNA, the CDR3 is TGTGCCAGCAGTCCTTTAGGTATCAACTATGGCTACACCTTC.

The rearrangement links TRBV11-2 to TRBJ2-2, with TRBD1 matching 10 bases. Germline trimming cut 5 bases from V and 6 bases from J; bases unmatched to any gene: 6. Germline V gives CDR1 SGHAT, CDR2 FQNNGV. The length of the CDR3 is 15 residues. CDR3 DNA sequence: TGTGCCAGCAGCGGCGTGACAGGGGGCTCCGGGGAGCTGTTTTTT. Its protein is CASSGVTGGSGELFF.

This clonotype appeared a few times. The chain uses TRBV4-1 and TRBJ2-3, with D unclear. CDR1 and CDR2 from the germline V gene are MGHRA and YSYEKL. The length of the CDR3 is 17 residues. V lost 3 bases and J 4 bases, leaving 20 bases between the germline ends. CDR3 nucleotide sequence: TGCGCCAGCAGCCACATGGCCCTAGGAGTCCGCGCAGATACGCAGTATTTT. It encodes CASSHMALGVRADTQYF.

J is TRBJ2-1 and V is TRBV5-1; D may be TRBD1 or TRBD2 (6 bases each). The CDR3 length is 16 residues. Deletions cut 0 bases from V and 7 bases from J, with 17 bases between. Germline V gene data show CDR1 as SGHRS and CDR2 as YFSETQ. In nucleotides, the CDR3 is TGCGCCAGCAGCTTGGGTACAGGGAGGTTAGAGAATGAGCAGTTCTTC. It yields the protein CASSLGTGRLENEQFF.

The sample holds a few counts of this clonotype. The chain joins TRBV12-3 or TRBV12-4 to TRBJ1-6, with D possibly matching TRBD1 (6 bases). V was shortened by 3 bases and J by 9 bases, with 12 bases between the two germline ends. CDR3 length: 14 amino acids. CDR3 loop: CASSFEGVGSPLHF. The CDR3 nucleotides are TGTGCCAGCAGTTTCGAGGGGGTTGGTTCACCCCTCCACTTT.

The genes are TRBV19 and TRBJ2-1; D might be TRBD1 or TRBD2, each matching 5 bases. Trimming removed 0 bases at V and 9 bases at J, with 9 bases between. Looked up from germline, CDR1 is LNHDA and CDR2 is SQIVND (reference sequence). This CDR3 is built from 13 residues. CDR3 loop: CASSIDRGGEQFF. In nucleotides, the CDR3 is TGTGCCAGTAGTATAGATCGGGGCGGTGAGCAGTTCTTC. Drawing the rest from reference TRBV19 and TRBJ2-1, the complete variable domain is DGGITQSPKYLFRKEGQNVTLSCEQNLNHDAMYWYRQDPGQGLRLIYYSQIVNDFQKGDIAEGYSVSREKKESFPLTVTSAQKNPTAFYLCASSIDRGGEQFFGPGTRLTVL.

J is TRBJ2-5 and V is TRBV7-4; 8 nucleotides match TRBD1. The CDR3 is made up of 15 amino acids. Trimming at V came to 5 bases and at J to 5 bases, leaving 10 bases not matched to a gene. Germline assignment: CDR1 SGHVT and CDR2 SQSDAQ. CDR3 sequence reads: CASSPRRQGCETQYF. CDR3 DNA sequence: TGTGCCAGCAGCCCAAGGCGACAGGGGTGCGAGACCCAGTACTTC.

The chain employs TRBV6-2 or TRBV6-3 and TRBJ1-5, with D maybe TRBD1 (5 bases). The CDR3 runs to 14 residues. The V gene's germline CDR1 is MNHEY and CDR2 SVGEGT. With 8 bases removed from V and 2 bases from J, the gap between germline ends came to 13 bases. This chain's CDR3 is CASAGGGGNQPQHF. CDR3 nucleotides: TGTGCCAGCGCCGGGGGGGGAGGCAATCAGCCCCAGCATTTT.

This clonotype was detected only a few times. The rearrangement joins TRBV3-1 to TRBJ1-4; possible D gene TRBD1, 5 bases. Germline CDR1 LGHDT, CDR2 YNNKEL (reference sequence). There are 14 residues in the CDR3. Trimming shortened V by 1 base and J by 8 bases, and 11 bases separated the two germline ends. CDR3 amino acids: CASSQVGTEEKLFF. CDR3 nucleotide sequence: TGTGCCAGCAGCCAAGTAGGGACGGAAGAAAAACTGTTTTTT.

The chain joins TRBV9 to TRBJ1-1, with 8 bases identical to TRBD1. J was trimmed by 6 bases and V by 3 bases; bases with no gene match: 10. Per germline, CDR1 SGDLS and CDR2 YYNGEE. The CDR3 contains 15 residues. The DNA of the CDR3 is TGTGCCAGCAGCGATTCTGACAGGGGTCTCGCTGAAGCTTTCTTT. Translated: CASSDSDRGLAEAFF.

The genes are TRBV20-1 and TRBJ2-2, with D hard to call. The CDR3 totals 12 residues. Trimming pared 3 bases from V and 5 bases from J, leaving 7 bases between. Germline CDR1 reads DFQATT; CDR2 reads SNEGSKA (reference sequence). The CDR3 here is CSASGYTGELFF. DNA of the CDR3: TGCAGTGCTAGCGGGTATACCGGGGAGCTGTTTTTT.

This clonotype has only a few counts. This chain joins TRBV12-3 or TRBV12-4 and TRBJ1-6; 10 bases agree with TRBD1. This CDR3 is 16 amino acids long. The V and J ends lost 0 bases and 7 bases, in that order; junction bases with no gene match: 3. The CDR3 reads CASSLATGGGNSPLHF. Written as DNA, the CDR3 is TGTGCCAGCAGTTTAGCGACAGGGGGCGGGAATTCACCCCTCCACTTT.

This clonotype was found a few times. CDR3 region: CASSLPRGARGKNLYEQYF. CDR3 sequence (DNA): TGTGCCAGCAGTTTGCCTCGGGGGGCGAGGGGGAAAAACCTATACGAGCAGTACTTC. The gene calls are TRBV12-3 or TRBV12-4 and TRBJ2-7; possibly TRBD2 for D (7 bases). The CDR3 is made up of 19 amino acids. The V gene lost 3 bases and the J gene lost 4 bases, with 28 bases spanning the gap.

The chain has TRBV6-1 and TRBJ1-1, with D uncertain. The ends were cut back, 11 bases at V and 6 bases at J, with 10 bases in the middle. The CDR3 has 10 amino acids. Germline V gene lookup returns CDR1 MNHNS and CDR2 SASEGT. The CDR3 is CAARDPEAFF. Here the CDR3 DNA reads TGTGCCGCGAGGGATCCTGAAGCTTTCTTT.